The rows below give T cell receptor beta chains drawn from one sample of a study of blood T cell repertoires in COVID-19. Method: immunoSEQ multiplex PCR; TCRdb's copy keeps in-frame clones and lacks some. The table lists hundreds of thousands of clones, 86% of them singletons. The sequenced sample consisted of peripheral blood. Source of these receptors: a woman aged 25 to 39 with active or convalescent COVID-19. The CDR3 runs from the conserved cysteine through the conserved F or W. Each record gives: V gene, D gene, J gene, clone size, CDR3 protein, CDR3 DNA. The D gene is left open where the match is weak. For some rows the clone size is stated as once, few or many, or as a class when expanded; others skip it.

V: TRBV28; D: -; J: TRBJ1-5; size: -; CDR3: CASSTTENSNQPQHF; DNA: TGTGCCAGCAGTACGACAGAAAATAGCAATCAGCCCCAGCATTTT
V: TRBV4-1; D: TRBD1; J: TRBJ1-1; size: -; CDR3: CASSRKTPGDSKNTEAFF; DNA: TGCGCCAGCAGCCGTAAAACGCCCGGGGACAGCAAGAACACTGAAGCTTTCTTT
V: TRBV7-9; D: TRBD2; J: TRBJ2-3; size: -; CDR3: CASSLNAGTSGSTDTQYF; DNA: TGTGCCAGCAGCTTAAACGCCGGGACTAGCGGGAGCACAGATACGCAGTATTTT
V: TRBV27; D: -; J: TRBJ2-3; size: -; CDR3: CASSPTRGIRTDTQYF; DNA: TGTGCCAGCAGTCCTACACGCGGGATACGCACAGATACGCAGTATTTT
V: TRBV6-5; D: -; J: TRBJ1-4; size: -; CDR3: CASSYGDTKKLFF; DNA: TGTGCCAGCAGTTACGGGGACACCAAGAAACTGTTTTTT
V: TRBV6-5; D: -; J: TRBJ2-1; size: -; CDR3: CASSLEYYSRYEQFF; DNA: TGTGCCAGCAGTTTAGAGTATTACTCCCGGTATGAGCAGTTCTTC
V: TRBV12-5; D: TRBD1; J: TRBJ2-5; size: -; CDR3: CASGLSYRGETQYF; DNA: TGTGCTAGTGGTCTATCATACAGGGGAGAGACCCAGTACTTC
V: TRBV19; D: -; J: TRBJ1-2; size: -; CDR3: CASSIWEVPQYGYTF; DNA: TGTGCCAGTAGTATTTGGGAGGTCCCTCAATATGGCTACACCTTC
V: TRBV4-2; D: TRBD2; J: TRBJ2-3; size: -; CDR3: CASSQELAGGLVQPSTDTQYF; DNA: TGTGCCAGCAGCCAAGAACTAGCGGGGGGTTTGGTGCAACCCAGCACAGATACGCAGTATTTT
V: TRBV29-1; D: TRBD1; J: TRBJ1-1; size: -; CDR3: CSAGTGGNTEAFF; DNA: TGCAGCGCTGGGACAGGGGGGAACACTGAAGCTTTCTTT
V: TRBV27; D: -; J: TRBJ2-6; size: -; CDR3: CASSFYPYLDRTGANVLTF; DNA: TGTGCCAGCAGTTTCTACCCTTATCTCGACAGGACTGGGGCCAACGTCCTGACTTTC
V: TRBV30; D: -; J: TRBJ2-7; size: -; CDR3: CAWSSLATYEQYF; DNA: TGTGCCTGGAGTAGCCTAGCGACCTACGAGCAGTACTTC
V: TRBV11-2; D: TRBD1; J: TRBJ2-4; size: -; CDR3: CASSLDRGQVGNIQYF; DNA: TGTGCCAGCAGCTTAGATAGAGGACAGGTTGGGAACATTCAGTACTTC
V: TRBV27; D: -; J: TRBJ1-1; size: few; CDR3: CASRGGVEAFF; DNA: TGTGCCAGCAGGGGGGGGGTTGAAGCTTTCTTT
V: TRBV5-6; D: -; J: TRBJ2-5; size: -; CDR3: CASSLGGPYRGETQYF; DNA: TGTGCCAGCAGCTTGGGCGGGCCCTATAGGGGGGAGACCCAGTACTTC
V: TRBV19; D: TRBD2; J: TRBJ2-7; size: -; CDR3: CASSLAGGPLYEQYF; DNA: TGTGCCAGTAGCCTAGCGGGGGGGCCATTATACGAGCAGTACTTC
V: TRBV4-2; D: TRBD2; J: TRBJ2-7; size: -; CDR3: CASSHDGTSGPYEQYF; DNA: TGTGCCAGCAGCCACGATGGGACTAGCGGTCCCTACGAGCAGTACTTC
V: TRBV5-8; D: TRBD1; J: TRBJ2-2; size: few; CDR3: CASSRRDRRTNTGELFF; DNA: TGTGCCAGCAGCAGGAGGGACAGGCGAACGAACACCGGGGAGCTGTTTTTT
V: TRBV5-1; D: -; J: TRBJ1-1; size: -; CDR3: CASSLGLGPDREAFF; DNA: TGCGCCAGCAGCTTGGGCCTGGGACCCGACAGGGAAGCTTTCTTT
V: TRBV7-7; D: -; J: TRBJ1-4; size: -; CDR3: CASSLVAGSGEKLFF; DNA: TGTGCCAGCAGCTTAGTGGCAGGGTCTGGTGAAAAACTGTTTTTT
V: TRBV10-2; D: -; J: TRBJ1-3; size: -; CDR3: CASRQSSGNTIYF; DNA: TGCGCCAGCAGACAGAGCTCTGGAAACACCATATATTTT
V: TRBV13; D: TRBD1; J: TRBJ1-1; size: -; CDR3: CASSIRTGSNTEAFF; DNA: TGTGCCAGCAGCATAAGGACAGGGTCGAACACTGAAGCTTTCTTT
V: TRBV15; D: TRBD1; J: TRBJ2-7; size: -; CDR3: CATSLDRGNYEQYF; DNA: TGTGCCACCAGCCTGGACAGGGGGAACTACGAGCAGTACTTC
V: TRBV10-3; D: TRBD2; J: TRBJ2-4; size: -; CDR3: CAISEGLAGIAKNIQYF; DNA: TGTGCCATCAGTGAGGGACTAGCGGGTATAGCCAAAAACATTCAGTACTTC
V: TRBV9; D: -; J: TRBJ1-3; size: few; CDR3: CASANSGPGNTIYF; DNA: TGTGCCAGCGCGAACAGTGGCCCTGGAAACACCATATATTTT
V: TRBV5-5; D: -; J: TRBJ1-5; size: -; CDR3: CASSLIPQIGNQPQHF; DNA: TGTGCCAGCAGCTTGATACCGCAAATAGGCAATCAGCCCCAGCATTTT
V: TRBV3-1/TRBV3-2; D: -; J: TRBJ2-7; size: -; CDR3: CASSPRGAGYYEQYF; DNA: TGTGCCAGCAGCCCTCGGGGGGCCGGGTACTACGAGCAGTACTTC
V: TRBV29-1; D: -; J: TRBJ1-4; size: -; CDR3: CSVEDTGGSEKLFF; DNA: TGCAGCGTTGAAGATACCGGGGGTAGTGAAAAACTGTTTTTT
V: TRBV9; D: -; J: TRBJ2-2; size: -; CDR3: CASSVTSGTGELFF; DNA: TGTGCCAGCAGCGTTACCTCAGGTACCGGGGAGCTGTTTTTT
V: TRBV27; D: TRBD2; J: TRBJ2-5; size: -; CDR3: CASSPQRGGLPETQYF; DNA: TGTGCCAGCAGTCCCCAGCGCGGGGGATTACCGGAGACCCAGTACTTC
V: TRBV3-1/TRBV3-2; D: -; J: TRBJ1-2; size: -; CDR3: CASSDGLNYGYTF; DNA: TGTGCCAGCAGTGATGGACTTAACTATGGCTACACCTTC
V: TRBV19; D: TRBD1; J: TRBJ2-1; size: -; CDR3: CASSIVQGQDEQFF; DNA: TGTGCCAGTAGTATAGTACAGGGACAGGATGAGCAGTTCTTC
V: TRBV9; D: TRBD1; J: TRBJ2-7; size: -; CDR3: CASSSFGQGSEQYF; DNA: TGTGCCAGCAGCTCCTTTGGACAGGGCTCCGAGCAGTACTTC
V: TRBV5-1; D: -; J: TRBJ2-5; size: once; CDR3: CASSFSAGLQETQYF; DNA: TGCGCCAGCAGCTTCTCTGCTGGGCTACAAGAGACCCAGTACTTC
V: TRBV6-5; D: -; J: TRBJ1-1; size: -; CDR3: CASSNVRGIPSEAFF; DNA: TGTGCCAGCAGTAACGTCCGAGGGATCCCTTCTGAAGCTTTCTTT
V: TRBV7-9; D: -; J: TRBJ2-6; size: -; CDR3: CASSPAHHSGANVLTF; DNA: TGTGCCAGCAGCCCCGCACACCACTCTGGGGCCAACGTCCTGACTTTC
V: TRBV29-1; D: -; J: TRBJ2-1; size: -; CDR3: CSVETLVYNEQFF; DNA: TGCAGCGTTGAGACACTAGTATACAATGAGCAGTTCTTC
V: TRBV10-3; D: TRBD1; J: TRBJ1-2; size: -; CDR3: CATTTGLIYGYTF; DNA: TGTGCCACCACGACAGGGTTGATCTATGGCTACACCTTC
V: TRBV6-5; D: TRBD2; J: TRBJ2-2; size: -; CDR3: CASSLGGTGELFF; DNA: TGTGCCAGCTCTTTGGGGGGGACCGGGGAGCTGTTTTTT
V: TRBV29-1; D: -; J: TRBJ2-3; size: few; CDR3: CSVESRFGTSTDTQYF; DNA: TGCAGCGTTGAGTCGAGGTTTGGGACTAGCACAGATACGCAGTATTTT
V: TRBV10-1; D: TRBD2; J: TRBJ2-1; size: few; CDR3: CASSGFGLAGNEQFF; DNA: TGCGCCAGCAGTGGGTTTGGACTAGCGGGCAATGAGCAGTTCTTC
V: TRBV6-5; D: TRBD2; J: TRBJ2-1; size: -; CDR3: CASPKSGSGRNEQFF; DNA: TGTGCCAGCCCAAAGAGCGGGAGCGGTAGGAATGAGCAGTTCTTC
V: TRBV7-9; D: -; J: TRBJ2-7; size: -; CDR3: CASSLVGATYEQYF; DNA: TGTGCCAGCAGCTTAGTAGGGGCTACCTACGAGCAGTACTTC
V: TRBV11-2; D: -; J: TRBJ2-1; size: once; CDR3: CASSFLPTVYNEQFF; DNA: TGTGCCAGCAGTTTCCTACCGACAGTCTACAATGAGCAGTTCTTC
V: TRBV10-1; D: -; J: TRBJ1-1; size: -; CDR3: CASSRRGTNTEAFF; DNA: TGCGCCAGCAGTAGACGAGGGACAAACACTGAAGCTTTCTTT
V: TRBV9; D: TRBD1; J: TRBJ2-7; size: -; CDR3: CASSVRDRGPSYEQYF; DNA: TGTGCCAGCAGCGTGAGAGACAGGGGTCCCTCCTACGAGCAGTACTTC
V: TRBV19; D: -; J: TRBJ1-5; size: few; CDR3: CASSIGIRGIGNQPQHF; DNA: TGTGCCAGTAGTATAGGTATCCGGGGAATCGGCAATCAGCCCCAGCATTTT
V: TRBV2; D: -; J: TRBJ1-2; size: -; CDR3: CASPRLQGSGYTF; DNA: TGTGCCAGCCCTCGATTACAGGGCTCCGGCTACACCTTC
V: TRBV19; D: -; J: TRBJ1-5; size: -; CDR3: CASSIPKNQPQHF; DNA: TGTGCCAGTAGTATCCCTAAAAATCAGCCCCAGCATTTT
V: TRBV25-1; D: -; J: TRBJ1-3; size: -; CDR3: CASSAAGGNTIYF; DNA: TGTGCCAGCAGTGCGGCAGGGGGAAACACCATATATTTT
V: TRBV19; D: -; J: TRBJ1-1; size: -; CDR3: CASSIGTTNTEAFF; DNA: TGTGCCAGTAGTATAGGGACAACGAACACTGAAGCTTTCTTT
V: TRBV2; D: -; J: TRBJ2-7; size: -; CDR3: CASRPPGLRQYF; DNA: TGTGCCAGCAGACCTCCAGGGTTAAGGCAGTACTTC
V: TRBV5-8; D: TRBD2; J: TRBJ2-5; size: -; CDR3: CASSNGLAGASQETQYF; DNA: TGTGCCAGCAGTAATGGACTAGCGGGGGCCTCCCAAGAGACCCAGTACTTC
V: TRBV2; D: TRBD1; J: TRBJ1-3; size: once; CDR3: CASSERRQGSGNTIYF; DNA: TGTGCCAGCAGTGAAAGAAGACAGGGCTCTGGAAACACCATATATTTT
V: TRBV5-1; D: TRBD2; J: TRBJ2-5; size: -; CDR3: CASSPPPRAGEETQYF; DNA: TGCGCCAGCAGCCCGCCCCCCAGGGCGGGAGAAGAGACCCAGTACTTC
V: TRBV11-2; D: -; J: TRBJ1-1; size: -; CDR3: CASSLGHRVSTEAFF; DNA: TGTGCCAGCAGCTTAGGGCACAGGGTGAGCACTGAAGCTTTCTTT
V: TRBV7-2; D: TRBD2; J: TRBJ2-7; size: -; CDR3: CASSLAPSLAGGYEQYF; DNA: TGTGCCAGCAGCTTAGCCCCCTCACTAGCGGGAGGGTACGAGCAGTACTTC